This TCR beta chain was captured in a study of shared clonotypes between healthy human individuals. Whole-study context: CD4 naive and memory got three plates each, CD8 naive two, CD8 memory one.

Generated by immunoSEQ multiplex PCR, the TCRdb table keeps only in-frame clones and is missing some. The sample lists roughly 2 million clones; approximately 96% were seen once. The receptor comes from a young man in good health. Source material: naive CD4+ T cells sorted from blood. Described subset: CD45RA+ positively selected.

The CDR3: CASSSLAGGRDIQYF. As DNA, the CDR3 is TGTGCCAGCAGTTCACTAGCGGGAGGGAGGGACATTCAGTACTTC. J is TRBJ2-4 and V is TRBV5-6, with 13 bases lining up with TRBD2. This CDR3 spans 15 amino acids. Germline values: CDR1 SGHDT, CDR2 YYEEEE. J lost 8 bases, V lost 5 bases, and 7 bases had no gene match.